A selection of T cell receptor beta chains follows, all from one sample in a study of T cell responses to AZD1222 COVID-19 vaccine. The protocol was immunoSEQ multiplex PCR, while the TCRdb copy is restricted to in-frame clones and leaves out a portion. The repertoire has roughly 53,000 clones, 70% to 85% of them found once; the top ten carry about a quarter. Sequenced material: peripheral blood, taken on day 0 of AZD1222 vaccination. The receptor set was obtained from an adult in good health. Both conserved end residues are part of each CDR3. Each record gives: V gene, clone size, D gene, J gene, CDR3 protein, CDR3 DNA. The D gene is left open where the match is weak. Size is omitted from some rows. Given values are once, few, many or a class for expanded clones.

TRBV4-1	-	TRBD1	TRBJ1-5	CASSQANRGDQPQHF	TGCGCCAGCAGCCAAGCGAACAGGGGAGATCAGCCCCAGCATTTT
TRBV27	-	-	TRBJ1-1	CASLWTVWNTEAFF	TGTGCCAGCCTCTGGACGGTCTGGAACACTGAAGCTTTCTTT
TRBV4-1	-	-	TRBJ1-4	CASSQGRFPTNEKLFF	TGCGCCAGCAGCCAGGGACGCTTTCCAACTAATGAAAAACTGTTTTTT
TRBV6-4	-	TRBD2	TRBJ2-3	CASSVTSGSGDTQYF	TGTGCCAGCAGCGTGACTAGCGGGAGTGGAGATACGCAGTATTTT
TRBV28	-	-	TRBJ1-5	CASSLDGRGNQPQHF	TGTGCCAGCAGTTTGGATGGGCGGGGCAATCAGCCCCAGCATTTT
TRBV6-2/TRBV6-3	-	-	TRBJ2-5	CASSSQGSETQYF	TGTGCCAGCAGTTCTCAGGGTTCGGAGACCCAGTACTTC
TRBV4-1	-	-	TRBJ2-1	CASSQGLHPGDEQFF	TGCGCCAGCAGCCAAGGGTTGCACCCCGGCGATGAGCAGTTCTTC
TRBV6-5	once	TRBD2	TRBJ2-3	CASSPGLAETDTQYF	TGTGCCAGCAGTCCGGGACTAGCGGAGACAGATACGCAGTATTTT
TRBV19	-	-	TRBJ2-6	CATRGTLLSGANVLTF	TGTGCCACCCGGGGCACCCTACTCTCTGGGGCCAACGTCCTGACTTTC
TRBV18	few	TRBD1	TRBJ1-5	CASSPAGQRRGNQPQHF	TGTGCCAGCTCACCAGCGGGACAGCGAAGGGGCAATCAGCCCCAGCATTTT
TRBV6-2/TRBV6-3	-	-	TRBJ2-1	CASSPPNLVNNEQFF	TGTGCCAGCAGCCCCCCAAATTTGGTTAACAATGAGCAGTTCTTC
TRBV4-1	few	-	TRBJ1-1	CASSQDWEGDTEAFF	TGCGCCAGCAGCCAAGATTGGGAGGGGGACACTGAAGCTTTCTTT
TRBV6-6	-	TRBD1	TRBJ2-2	CASSPGQGASPNTGELFF	TGTGCCAGCAGTCCGGGACAGGGGGCTTCCCCCAACACCGGGGAGCTGTTTTTT
TRBV19	-	-	TRBJ1-1	CASSMRGTEAFF	TGTGCCAGTAGTATGAGGGGAACTGAAGCTTTCTTT
TRBV6-5	-	TRBD2	TRBJ2-7	CASSGGARSYEQYF	TGTGCCAGCAGCGGGGGGGCGAGGTCCTACGAGCAGTACTTC
TRBV10-3	-	TRBD1	TRBJ2-2	CAIRGQGSPGELFF	TGTGCCATCAGGGGACAGGGAAGCCCCGGGGAGCTGTTTTTT
TRBV19	-	TRBD1	TRBJ2-7	CASSTGQEDYEQYF	TGTGCCAGTAGTACGGGACAGGAGGACTACGAGCAGTACTTC
TRBV29-1	-	-	TRBJ2-1	CSGQGFDNEQFF	TGCAGCGGGCAGGGGTTCGACAATGAGCAGTTCTTC
TRBV9	few	-	TRBJ2-1	CASGISYNEQFF	TGTGCCAGCGGTATCTCGTACAATGAGCAGTTCTTC
TRBV12-3/TRBV12-4	few	-	TRBJ2-1	CASSPRVANEQFF	TGTGCCAGCAGTCCCAGAGTAGCTAATGAGCAGTTCTTC
TRBV5-6	once	-	TRBJ2-7	CASSLGRADWGYEQYF	TGTGCCAGCAGCTTGGGTAGGGCGGACTGGGGGTACGAGCAGTACTTC
TRBV2	-	-	TRBJ2-4	CASSEAGSWRRKNIQYF	TGTGCCAGCAGTGAAGCGGGTTCTTGGCGGAGAAAAAACATTCAGTACTTC
TRBV6-2/TRBV6-3	-	-	TRBJ1-1	CASSFSRVTEAFF	TGTGCCAGCAGTTTTTCTAGGGTCACTGAAGCTTTCTTT
TRBV11-1	-	TRBD1	TRBJ1-1	CASSRRTGAMNTEAFF	TGTGCCAGCAGCCGACGGACAGGGGCGATGAACACTGAAGCTTTCTTT
TRBV24-1	-	-	TRBJ1-4	CATSETGRGRDEKLFF	TGTGCCACCAGTGAAACAGGACGGGGGAGGGATGAAAAACTGTTTTTT
TRBV4-1	once	TRBD2	TRBJ2-4	CASSQGGSGRIWSKNIQYF	TGCGCCAGCAGCCAAGGAGGTAGCGGGCGAATTTGGTCCAAAAACATTCAGTACTTC
TRBV5-1	-	TRBD2	TRBJ2-7	CASSLVLAGSYEQYF	TGCGCCAGCAGCTTGGTTCTAGCGGGTTCCTACGAGCAGTACTTC
TRBV19	few	-	TRBJ2-2	CASDTIANTGELFF	TGTGCCAGTGACACGATCGCGAACACCGGGGAGCTGTTTTTT
TRBV5-4	-	-	TRBJ1-1	CASSLLNRENTEAFF	TGTGCCAGCAGCTTGTTGAACAGGGAGAACACTGAAGCTTTCTTT
TRBV28	-	-	TRBJ1-2	CASSLVYGKDYGYTF	TGTGCCAGCAGTTTAGTCTACGGAAAGGACTATGGCTACACCTTC
TRBV9	-	-	TRBJ2-5	CASSSGFGETQYF	TGTGCCAGCAGCTCTGGATTTGGGGAGACCCAGTACTTC
TRBV11-3	-	TRBD1	TRBJ1-2	CASSSGQGNGYTF	TGTGCCAGCAGCTCAGGACAGGGGAATGGCTACACCTTC